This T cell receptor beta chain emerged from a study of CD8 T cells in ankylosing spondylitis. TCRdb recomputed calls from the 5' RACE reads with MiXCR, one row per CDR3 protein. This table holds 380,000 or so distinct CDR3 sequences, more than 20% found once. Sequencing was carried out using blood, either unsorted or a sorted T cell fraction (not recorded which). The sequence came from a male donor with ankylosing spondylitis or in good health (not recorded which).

CDR3 sequence (DNA): TGTGCCAGCAGTTTAACCCCTGGACTAGCGGGGGGCACGGACGAGCAGTACTTC. Translating it yields CASSLTPGLAGGTDEQYF. The chain has TRBV12-3 or TRBV12-4 and TRBJ2-7; TRBD2 matches 14 bases. With V trimmed by 2 bases and J by 5 bases, 11 bases remained unmatched. The CDR3 runs 18 residues.